The 8 T cell receptor beta chains reported below all come from one sample, sequenced in a study of blood T cell repertoires in COVID-19. Assay: immunoSEQ multiplex PCR; the TCRdb copy retains only in-frame clones and omits some. The sample has roughly 200,000 clones, less than 90% seen once. The sample taken for sequencing was peripheral blood. These receptors were obtained from a man between 65 and 85 years old with acute or convalescent COVID-19.

V and J are TRBV3-1 (or the pseudogene TRBV3-2) and TRBJ2-7; a weak D match, TRBD2 (6 bases). The ends were cut back, 3 bases at V and 5 bases at J, with 14 bases in the middle. The germline V gene encodes CDR1 LGHDT and CDR2 YNNKEL (reference sequence). The CDR3 is made up of 14 amino acids. The CDR3 here is CASSHATGEDEQYF. The CDR3 DNA reads TGTGCCAGCAGCCATGCTACCGGGGAGGACGAGCAGTACTTC.

This chain connects TRBV24-1 to TRBJ2-7, with D tentatively TRBD2 (5 bases). Germline lookup yields CDR1 KGHDR and CDR2 SFDVKD. This CDR3 is built from 13 residues. V lost 4 bases and J lost 7, with 13 bases in between. For the CDR3, the DNA is TGTGCCACCAGTGAGACACCAAGAGGGGAGCAGTACTTC. This sequence encodes CATSETPRGEQYF.

DNA for the CDR3: TGTGCCAGCAAGAGAGAGGGAGGCAACAATGAGCAGTTCTTC. It translates to CASKREGGNNEQFF. The chain employs TRBV6-5 and TRBJ2-1, with D tentatively TRBD2 (6 bases). The V and J ends lost 7 bases and 5 bases respectively, with 15 bases between them. Per the germline V gene, CDR1 is MNHEY and CDR2 is SVGAGI. The CDR3 totals 14 residues.

The chain links TRBV20-1 to TRBJ2-3; TRBD2 agrees at 11 bases. The trim removed 3 bases at V and 6 bases at J, leaving 14 bases unmatched. Per the germline V gene, CDR1 is DFQATT and CDR2 is SNEGSKA (reference sequence). This CDR3 is built from 17 residues. The CDR3 here is CSASRSGRALRGDTQYF. DNA for the CDR3: TGCAGTGCTAGTCGTAGCGGGAGGGCCCTACGGGGGGATACGCAGTATTTT.

The rearrangement links TRBV7-9 to TRBJ1-3; no definite D call. The germline V gene encodes CDR1 SEHNR and CDR2 FQNEAQ (reference sequence). The CDR3 runs to 15 residues. V was pared by 5 bases and J by 0 bases, with 11 bases between. The CDR3 DNA reads TGTGCCAGCAGCCCCCCACTCTTCTCTGGAAACACCATATATTTT. Amino acid sequence: CASSPPLFSGNTIYF.

The CDR3 is CASRDRGVDEQFF. The CDR3 nucleotides read TGTGCCAGCCGGGACAGGGGGGTAGATGAGCAGTTCTTC. The V and J genes are TRBV6-5 and TRBJ2-1, with 11 bases that match TRBD1. With V trimmed by 8 bases and J by 8 bases, 5 bases remained unmatched. Germline loops: CDR1 MNHEY, CDR2 SVGAGI. The CDR3 runs 13 residues.

In its sample, this clone was seen once. V is TRBV27 and J is TRBJ2-1, with TRBD2 matching over 10 bases. Germline V gene sequence: CDR1 MNHEY, CDR2 SMNVEV (reference sequence). The CDR3 length is 17 residues. Trimming at V came to 0 bases and at J to 0 bases, leaving 2 bases not matched to a gene. The CDR3 sequence: CASSLSASGSSYNEQFF. The CDR3 coding sequence is TGTGCCAGCAGTTTATCGGCTAGCGGGAGCTCCTACAATGAGCAGTTCTTC.

This clone was seen once. The chain employs TRBV6-6 and TRBJ1-4, with D maybe TRBD1 (5 bases). Germline V gene sequence: CDR1 MNHNY, CDR2 SVGAGI (reference sequence). CDR3 length: 16 residues. Trimming stripped 2 bases from V and 0 bases from J, with 10 bases between. The CDR3 region has the DNA TGTGCCAGCAGTTACGGGCAGGGTGCAACTAATGAAAAACTGTTTTTT. Translating gives CASSYGQGATNEKLFF.